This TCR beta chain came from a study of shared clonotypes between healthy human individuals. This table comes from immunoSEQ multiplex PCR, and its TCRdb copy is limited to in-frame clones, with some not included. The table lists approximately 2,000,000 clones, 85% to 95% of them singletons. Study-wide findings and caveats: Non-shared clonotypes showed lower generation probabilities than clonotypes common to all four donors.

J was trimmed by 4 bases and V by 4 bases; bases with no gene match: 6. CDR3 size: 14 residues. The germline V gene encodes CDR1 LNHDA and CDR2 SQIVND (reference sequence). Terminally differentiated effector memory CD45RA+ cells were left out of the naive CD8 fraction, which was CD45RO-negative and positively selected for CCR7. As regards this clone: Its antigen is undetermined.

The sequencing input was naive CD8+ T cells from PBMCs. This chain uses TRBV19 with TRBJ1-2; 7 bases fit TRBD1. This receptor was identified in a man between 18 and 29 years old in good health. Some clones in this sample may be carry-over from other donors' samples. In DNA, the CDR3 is TGTGCCAGTAGTACAGGACAGGACCCCTATGGCTACACCTTC. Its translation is CASSTGQDPYGYTF.